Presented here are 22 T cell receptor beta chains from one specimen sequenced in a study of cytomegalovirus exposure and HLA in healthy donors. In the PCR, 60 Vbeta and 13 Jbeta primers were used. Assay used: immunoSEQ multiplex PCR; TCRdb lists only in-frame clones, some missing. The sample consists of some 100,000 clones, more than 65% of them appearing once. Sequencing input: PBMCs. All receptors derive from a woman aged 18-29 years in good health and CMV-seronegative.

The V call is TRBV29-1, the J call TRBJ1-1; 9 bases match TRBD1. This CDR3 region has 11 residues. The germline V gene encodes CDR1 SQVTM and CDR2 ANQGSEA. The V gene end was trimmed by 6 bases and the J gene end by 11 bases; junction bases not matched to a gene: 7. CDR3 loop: CSVSQGARAFF. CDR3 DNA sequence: TGCAGCGTGTCACAGGGGGCGAGGGCTTTCTTT.

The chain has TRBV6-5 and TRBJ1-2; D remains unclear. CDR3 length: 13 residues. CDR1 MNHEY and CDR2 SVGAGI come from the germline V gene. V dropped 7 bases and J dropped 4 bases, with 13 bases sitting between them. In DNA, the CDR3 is TGTGCCAGCACCGACCCCGGAGGCTATGGCTACACCTTC. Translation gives CASTDPGGYGYTF.

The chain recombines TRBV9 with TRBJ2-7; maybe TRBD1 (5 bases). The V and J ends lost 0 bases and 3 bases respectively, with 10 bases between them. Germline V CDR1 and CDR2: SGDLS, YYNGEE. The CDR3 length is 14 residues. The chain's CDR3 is CASSVGDSFYEQYF. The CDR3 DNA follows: TGTGCCAGCAGCGTAGGCGACAGTTTCTACGAGCAGTACTTC.

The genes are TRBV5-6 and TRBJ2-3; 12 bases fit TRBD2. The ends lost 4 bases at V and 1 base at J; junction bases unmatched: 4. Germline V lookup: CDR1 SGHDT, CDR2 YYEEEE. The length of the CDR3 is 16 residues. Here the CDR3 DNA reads TGTGCCAGCAGCATGCGACTAGCGGGGGGCACAGATACGCAGTATTTT. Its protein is CASSMRLAGGTDTQYF.

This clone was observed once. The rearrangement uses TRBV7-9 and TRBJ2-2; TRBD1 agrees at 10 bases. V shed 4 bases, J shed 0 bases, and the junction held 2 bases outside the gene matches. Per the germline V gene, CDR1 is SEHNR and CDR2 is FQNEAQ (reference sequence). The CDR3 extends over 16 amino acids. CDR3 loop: CASSSGTGANTGELFF. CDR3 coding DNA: TGTGCCAGCAGCTCAGGGACAGGGGCGAACACCGGGGAGCTGTTTTTT.

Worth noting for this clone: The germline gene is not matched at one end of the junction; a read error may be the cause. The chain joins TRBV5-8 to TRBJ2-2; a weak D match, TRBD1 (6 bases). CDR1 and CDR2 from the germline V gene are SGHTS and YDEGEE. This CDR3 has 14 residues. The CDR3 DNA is TGTGCCAGCAGTTTGGGGACAACTACCGGGGAGCTGTTTTTT. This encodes CASSLGTTTGELFF.

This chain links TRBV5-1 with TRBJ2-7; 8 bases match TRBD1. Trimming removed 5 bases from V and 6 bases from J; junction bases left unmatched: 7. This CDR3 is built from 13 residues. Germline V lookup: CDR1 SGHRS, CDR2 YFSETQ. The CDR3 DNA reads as TGCGCCAGCAGGTTCGGACAGGGAGCCGAGCAGTACTTC. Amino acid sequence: CASRFGQGAEQYF.

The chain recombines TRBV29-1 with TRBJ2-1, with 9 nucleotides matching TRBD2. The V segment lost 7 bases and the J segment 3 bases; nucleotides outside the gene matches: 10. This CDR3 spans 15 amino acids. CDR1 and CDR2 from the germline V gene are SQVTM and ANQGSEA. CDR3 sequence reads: CSGGGAGGSYNEQFF. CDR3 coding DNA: TGCAGCGGTGGGGGGGCGGGAGGGAGCTACAATGAGCAGTTCTTC.

Here the CDR3 reads CATSRAAPSGGHLNNEQFF. In DNA form, the CDR3 reads TGTGCCACCAGCAGAGCCGCTCCTAGCGGGGGCCATCTTAACAATGAGCAGTTCTTC. The chain uses TRBV15 and TRBJ2-1, with 10 bases identical to TRBD2. The CDR3 is made up of 19 amino acids. Trimming cost V 1 base and J 5 bases; bases outside gene matches: 14. Per germline, CDR1 LNHNV and CDR2 YYDKDF (reference sequence). The full variable domain, completed using reference TRBV15 and TRBJ2-1, is DAMVIQNPRYQVTQFGKPVTLSCSQTLNHNVMYWYQQKSSQAPKLLFHYYDKDFNNEADTPDNFQSRRPNTSFCFLDIRSPGLGDTAMYLCATSRAAPSGGHLNNEQFFGPGTRLTVL.

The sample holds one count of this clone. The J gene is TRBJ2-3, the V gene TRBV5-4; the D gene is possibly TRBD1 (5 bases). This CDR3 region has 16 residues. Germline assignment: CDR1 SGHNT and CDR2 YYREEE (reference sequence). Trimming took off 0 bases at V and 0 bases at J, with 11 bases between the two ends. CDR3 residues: CASSLDQGSSTDTQYF. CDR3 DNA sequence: TGTGCCAGCAGCTTGGATCAGGGTTCAAGCACAGATACGCAGTATTTT. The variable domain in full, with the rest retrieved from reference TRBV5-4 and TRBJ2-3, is ETGVTQSPTHLIKTRGQQVTLRCSSQSGHNTVSWYQQALGQGPQFIFQYYREEENGRGNFPPRFSGLQFPNYSSELNVNALELDDSALYLCASSLDQGSSTDTQYFGPGTRLTVL.

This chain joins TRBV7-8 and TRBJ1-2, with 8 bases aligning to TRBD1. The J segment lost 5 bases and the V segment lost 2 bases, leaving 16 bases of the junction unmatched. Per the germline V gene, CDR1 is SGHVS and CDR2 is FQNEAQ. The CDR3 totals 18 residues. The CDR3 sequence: CASSLNWDRQGYWYGYTF. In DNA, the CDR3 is TGTGCCAGCAGCTTAAATTGGGACAGGCAAGGTTATTGGTATGGCTACACCTTC.

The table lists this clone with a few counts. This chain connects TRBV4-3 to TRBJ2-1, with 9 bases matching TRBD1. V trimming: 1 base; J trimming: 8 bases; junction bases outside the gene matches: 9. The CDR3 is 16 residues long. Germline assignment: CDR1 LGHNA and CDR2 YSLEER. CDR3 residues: CASSQGLGTGSDEQFF. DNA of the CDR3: TGCGCCAGCAGCCAAGGGTTGGGGACAGGGTCAGATGAGCAGTTCTTC.

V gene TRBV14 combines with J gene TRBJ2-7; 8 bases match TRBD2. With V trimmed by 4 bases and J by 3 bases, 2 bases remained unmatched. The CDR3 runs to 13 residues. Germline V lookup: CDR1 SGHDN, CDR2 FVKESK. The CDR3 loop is CASSRTSLYEQYF. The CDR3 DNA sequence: TGTGCCAGCAGCCGGACTAGCCTCTACGAGCAGTACTTC.

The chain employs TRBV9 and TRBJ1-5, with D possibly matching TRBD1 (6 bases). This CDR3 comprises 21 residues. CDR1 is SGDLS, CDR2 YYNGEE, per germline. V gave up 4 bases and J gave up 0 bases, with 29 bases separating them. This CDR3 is CASSSQELDSSGFHSNQPQHF. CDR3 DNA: TGTGCCAGCAGCAGTCAAGAGTTGGACAGTTCCGGCTTTCATAGCAATCAGCCCCAGCATTTT.

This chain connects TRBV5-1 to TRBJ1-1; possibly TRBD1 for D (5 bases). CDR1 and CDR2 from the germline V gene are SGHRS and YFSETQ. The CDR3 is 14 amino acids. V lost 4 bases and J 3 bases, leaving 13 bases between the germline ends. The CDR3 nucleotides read TGCGCCAGCAGCATCGACAGTTATCACACTGAAGCTTTCTTT. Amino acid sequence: CASSIDSYHTEAFF.

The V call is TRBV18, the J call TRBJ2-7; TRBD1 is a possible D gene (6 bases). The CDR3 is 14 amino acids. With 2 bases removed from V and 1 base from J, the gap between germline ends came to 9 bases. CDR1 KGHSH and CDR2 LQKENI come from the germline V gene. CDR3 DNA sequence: TGTGCCAGCTCACCATACGGACAGTCCTACGAGCAGTACTTC. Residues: CASSPYGQSYEQYF.

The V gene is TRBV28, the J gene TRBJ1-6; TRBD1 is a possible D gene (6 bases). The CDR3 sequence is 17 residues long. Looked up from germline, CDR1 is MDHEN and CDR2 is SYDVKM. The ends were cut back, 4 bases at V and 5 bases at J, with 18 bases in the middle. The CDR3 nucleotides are TGTGCCAGCAGTTCTGGGACAACCGGGGCGAATAATTCACCCCTCCACTTT. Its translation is CASSSGTTGANNSPLHF.

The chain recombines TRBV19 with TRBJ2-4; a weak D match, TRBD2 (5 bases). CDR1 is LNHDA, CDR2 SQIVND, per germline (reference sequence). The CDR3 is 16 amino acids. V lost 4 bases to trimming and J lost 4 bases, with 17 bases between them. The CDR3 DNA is TGTGCCAGTAGTACCCCCCCCTTTGCGGGTAAAAACATTCAGTACTTC. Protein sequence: CASSTPPFAGKNIQYF.

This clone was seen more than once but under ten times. The CDR3 reads CASRSPGNTEAFF. The CDR3 coding sequence is TGCGCCAGCAGATCCCCCGGGAACACTGAAGCTTTCTTT. V is TRBV5-1 and J is TRBJ1-1; D unclear. Between the trimmed V and J ends, which lost 5 bases and 1 base, there was a span of 9 bases. Germline CDR1 SGHRS, CDR2 YFSETQ. The CDR3 is 13 residues long.

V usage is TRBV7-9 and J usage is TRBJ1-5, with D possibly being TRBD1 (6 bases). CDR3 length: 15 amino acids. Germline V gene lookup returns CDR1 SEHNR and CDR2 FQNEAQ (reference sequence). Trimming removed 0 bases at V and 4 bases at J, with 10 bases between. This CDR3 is CASSLAHTGNQPQHF. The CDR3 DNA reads TGTGCCAGCAGCTTAGCGCATACAGGGAATCAGCCCCAGCATTTT.

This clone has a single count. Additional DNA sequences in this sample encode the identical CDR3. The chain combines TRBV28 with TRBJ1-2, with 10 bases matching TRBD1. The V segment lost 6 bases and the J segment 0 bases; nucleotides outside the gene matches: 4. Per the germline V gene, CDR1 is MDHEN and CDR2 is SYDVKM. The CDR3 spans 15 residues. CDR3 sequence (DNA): TGTGCCAGCAGCCCAGGGACAGGGGCTAACTATGGCTACACCTTC. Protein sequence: CASSPGTGANYGYTF.

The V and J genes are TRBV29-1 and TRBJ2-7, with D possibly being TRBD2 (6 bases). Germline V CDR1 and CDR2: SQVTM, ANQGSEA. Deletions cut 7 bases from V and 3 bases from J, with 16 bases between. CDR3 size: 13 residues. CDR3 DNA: TGCAGCGCCCCGGGACTGAAGCGCTACGAGCAGTACTTC. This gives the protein CSAPGLKRYEQYF.